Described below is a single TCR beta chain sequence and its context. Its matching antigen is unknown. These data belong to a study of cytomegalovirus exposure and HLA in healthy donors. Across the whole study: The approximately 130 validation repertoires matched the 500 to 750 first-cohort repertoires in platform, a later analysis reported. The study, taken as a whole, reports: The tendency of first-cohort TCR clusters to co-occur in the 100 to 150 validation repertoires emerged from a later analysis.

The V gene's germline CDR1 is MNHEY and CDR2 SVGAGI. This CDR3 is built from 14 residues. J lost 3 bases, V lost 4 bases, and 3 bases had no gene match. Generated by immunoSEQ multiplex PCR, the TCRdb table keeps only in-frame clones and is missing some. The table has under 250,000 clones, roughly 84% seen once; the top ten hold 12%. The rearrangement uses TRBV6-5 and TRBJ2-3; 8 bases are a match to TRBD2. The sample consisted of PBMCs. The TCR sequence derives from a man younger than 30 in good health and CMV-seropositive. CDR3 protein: CASSSREGTDTQYF. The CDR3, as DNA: TGTGCCAGCAGTTCCCGGGAGGGAACAGATACGCAGTATTTT.